The 20 T cell receptor beta chains below were found in one sample sequenced in a study of shared clonotypes between healthy human individuals. The repertoire was sequenced with immunoSEQ multiplex PCR; TCRdb's copy has only in-frame clones and lacks some. Found here are millions of clones, 85% to 95% of them singletons; the top ten hold 0.35% to 0.5%. Material for sequencing was naive CD4+ T cells from PBMCs. As to subset: CD45RA+ positively selected. These receptors all stem from a young man in good health. Some clones in this sample may be carry-over from other donors' samples.

CDR3 sequence reads: CASSHGTVTDTQYF. The CDR3 nucleotides read TGTGCCAGCAGCCACGGGACAGTCACAGATACGCAGTATTTT. This chain connects TRBV7-9 to TRBJ2-3, with 7 bases that match TRBD1. V shed 5 bases, J shed 2 bases, and the junction held 4 bases outside the gene matches. This CDR3 is 14 amino acids long. In germline, CDR1 is SEHNR, CDR2 FQNEAQ (reference sequence).

The chain employs TRBV4-2 and TRBJ2-2; no firm D call. The CDR3 has 14 amino acids. Between the trimmed V and J ends, which lost 0 bases and 7 bases, there was a span of 9 bases. Looked up from germline, CDR1 is LGHNA and CDR2 is YNFKEQ. DNA for the CDR3: TGTGCCAGCAGCCAAGAAGGTTCCGACGGGGAGCTGTTTTTT. Translation: CASSQEGSDGELFF.

This rearrangement joins TRBV4-1 to TRBJ2-2; tentatively, D is TRBD1 (5 bases). Germline V gene lookup returns CDR1 MGHRA and CDR2 YSYEKL. This CDR3 is 19 amino acids long. V gave up 2 bases and J gave up 0 bases, with 19 bases separating them. The CDR3 spells CASSQYVSRPTANTGELFF. DNA for the CDR3: TGCGCCAGCAGCCAATACGTCAGCCGCCCGACAGCGAACACCGGGGAGCTGTTTTTT.

The chain recombines TRBV11-2 with TRBJ2-5; D is ambiguous. The CDR3 is made up of 13 amino acids. V shed 6 bases and J shed 5 bases, with 13 bases lying between them. Germline CDR1 is SGHAT and CDR2 is FQNNGV. The CDR3 coding sequence is TGTGCCAGCAGGATAGTTTCTGCCGAGACCCAGTACTTC. The encoded protein is CASRIVSAETQYF.

As for this clone: Distinct nucleotide sequences in the sample also encode this CDR3. The chain is built from TRBV2 and TRBJ2-3; TRBD2 is a possible D gene (5 bases). The CDR3 loop spans 14 amino acids. The germline V gene has CDR1 SNHLY and CDR2 FYNNEI. V was shortened by 6 bases and J by 3 bases, with 13 bases between the two germline ends. CDR3: CASRASGSTDTQYF. As DNA, the CDR3 is TGTGCCAGCAGGGCCTCGGGATCGACAGATACGCAGTATTTT.

The rearrangement uses TRBV11-3 and TRBJ2-1; 10 bases fit TRBD2. The V gene's germline CDR1 is SGHNT and CDR2 YENEEA. The junction had 12 bases not matched to a gene; V was cut back by 3 bases and J by 7 bases. There are 17 residues in the CDR3. The CDR3 bases are TGTGCCAGCAGCTTTCGCACGAGCGGGAGGGCCGAGAATGAGCAGTTCTTC. Translation: CASSFRTSGRAENEQFF. Complete variable domain (other parts from reference TRBV11-3 and TRBJ2-1): EAGVVQSPRYKIIEKKQPVAFWCNPISGHNTLYWYLQNLGQGPELLIRYENEEAVDDSQLPKDRFSAERLKGVDSTLKIQPAELGDSAVYLCASSFRTSGRAENEQFFGPGTRLTVL.

This chain connects TRBV10-3 to TRBJ1-4, with TRBD1 identical over 9 bases. The CDR3 contains 14 residues. Trimming cost V 6 bases and J 8 bases; bases outside gene matches: 7. Germline V gene sequence: CDR1 ENHRY, CDR2 SYGVKD. DNA of the CDR3: TGTGCCATCAGCCCGGGACAGGGAAGGGAAAAACTGTTTTTT. Translating gives CAISPGQGREKLFF.

The gene calls are TRBV6-5 and TRBJ2-7; D is possibly TRBD1 or TRBD2 (5 bases each). This CDR3 has 14 amino acids. Trimming pared 5 bases from V and 3 bases from J, leaving 14 bases between. Per germline, CDR1 MNHEY and CDR2 SVGAGI. The CDR3 region is CASSGGPTYYEQYF. CDR3 DNA: TGTGCCAGCAGTGGGGGACCCACCTACTACGAGCAGTACTTC.

The chain joins TRBV27 to TRBJ1-5, with 9 bases identical to TRBD1. CDR1 is MNHEY and CDR2 is SMNVEV in the germline V gene (reference sequence). With V trimmed by 6 bases and J by 11 bases, 8 bases remained unmatched. The CDR3 runs to 13 residues. The CDR3 DNA reads TGTGCCAGCAGATCCACAGGGGGCGGGACCCAGCATTTT. Protein: CASRSTGGGTQHF.

The rearrangement uses TRBV28 and TRBJ1-5, with D unresolved. Germline CDR1 reads MDHEN; CDR2 reads SYDVKM. CDR3 length: 15 amino acids. V was clipped by 7 bases and J by 3 bases, with 16 bases between them. The CDR3 loop reads CASTSRTEHNQPQHF. In DNA, the CDR3 is TGTGCCAGCACCTCTCGGACGGAACACAATCAGCCCCAGCATTTT.

The chain combines TRBV5-3 with TRBJ1-5; D gene unclear. TRBV5-3 is reported as an ORF; its role is uncertain. This CDR3 is 11 amino acids long. Trimming took 7 bases from V and 7 from J, leaving 9 bases between them. The CDR3 loop is CARALGQPQHF. The CDR3 coding sequence is TGTGCCAGAGCGCTCGGGCAGCCCCAGCATTTT.

The chain uses TRBV29-1 and TRBJ1-4; D is unresolved. Trimming removed 7 bases from V and 7 bases from J, with 16 bases in between. The CDR3 has 13 residues. Germline V gene sequence: CDR1 SQVTM, CDR2 ANQGSEA. In DNA, the CDR3 is TGCAGCGCCGAGGGCTCTTGGGGTGAAAAACTGTTTTTT. Protein product: CSAEGSWGEKLFF.

The chain is built from TRBV30 and TRBJ2-7; 12 positions agree with TRBD1. V was pared by 5 bases and J by 3 bases, with 5 bases of the junction left unmatched. The CDR3 is 14 residues long. Per the germline V gene, CDR1 is GTSNPN and CDR2 is SVGIG (reference sequence). This CDR3 reads CAWDRDRGLYEQYF. CDR3 DNA: TGTGCCTGGGACCGGGACAGGGGGCTCTACGAGCAGTACTTC.

The chain joins TRBV5-4 to TRBJ1-1; D might be TRBD1 (5 bases). Germline lookup yields CDR1 SGHNT and CDR2 YYREEE (reference sequence). The CDR3 totals 13 residues. The V and J ends lost 6 bases and 8 bases respectively, with 17 bases between them. This CDR3 is CASIPPGEREAFF. The CDR3 DNA sequence: TGTGCCAGCATCCCCCCGGGGGAGAGAGAAGCTTTCTTT.

The rearrangement links TRBV5-4 to TRBJ1-2; TRBD1 might be the D (5 bases). From germline, CDR1 is SGHNT and CDR2 YYREEE (reference sequence). The V and J ends lost 4 bases and 11 bases respectively, with 15 bases between them. The CDR3 runs to 12 residues. CDR3 bases: TGTGCCAGCAGCACTCGGACGGGACGGTACACCTTC. Protein product: CASSTRTGRYTF.

The chain uses TRBV28 and TRBJ1-2; 8 bases align to TRBD1. The J segment lost 4 bases and the V segment lost 4 bases, leaving 5 bases of the junction unmatched. The germline CDR1 and CDR2 sequences are MDHEN and SYDVKM. CDR3 size: 14 residues. Here the CDR3 DNA reads TGTGCCAGCAGTTCTTACAGGGGGGCCTATGGCTACACCTTC. The encoded protein is CASSSYRGAYGYTF.

The rearrangement links TRBV5-1 to TRBJ2-2; either TRBD1 or TRBD2 may supply D (5 bases each). The CDR3 covers 16 residues. Trimming took off 7 bases at V and 0 bases at J, with 16 bases between the two ends. Germline V gene lookup returns CDR1 SGHRS and CDR2 YFSETQ. For the CDR3, the DNA is TGCGCCAGCTCGACCCTGGGGGTAGCGAACACCGGGGAGCTGTTTTTT. Its protein product is CASSTLGVANTGELFF. The full variable domain, its missing parts supplied by reference TRBV5-1 and TRBJ2-2, is KAGVTQTPRYLIKTRGQQVTLSCSPISGHRSVSWYQQTPGQGLQFLFEYFSETQRNKGNFPGRFSGRQFSNSRSEMNVSTLELGDSALYLCASSTLGVANTGELFFGEGSRLTVL.

This sequence joins TRBV4-1 and TRBJ2-2; maybe TRBD2 (6 bases). Looked up from germline, CDR1 is MGHRA and CDR2 is YSYEKL. V was pared by 8 bases and J by 3 bases, with 13 bases between. The CDR3 runs 14 residues. DNA of the CDR3: TGCGCCAGCGGGCGGGGCCGGGACACCGGGGAGCTGTTTTTT. Encoded protein: CASGRGRDTGELFF.

The rearrangement joins TRBV5-6 to TRBJ1-1; D unresolved. The V gene lost 5 bases and the J gene lost 5 bases, with 13 bases spanning the gap. The CDR3 is 13 amino acids. CDR1 is SGHDT, CDR2 YYEEEE, per germline. The CDR3 DNA reads TGTGCCAGCAGGGCCCGCGGGGTAACTGAAGCTTTCTTT. Residues: CASRARGVTEAFF.

The chain recombines TRBV18 with TRBJ2-1, with a weak D call TRBD1 (5 bases). This CDR3 comprises 14 residues. Trimming cost V 8 bases and J 9 bases, with 20 bases left between them. Germline CDR1 KGHSH, CDR2 LQKENI. This CDR3 reads CASTSRTTDSEQFF. The CDR3 nucleotides are TGTGCCAGCACATCCCGAACTACCGACAGTGAGCAGTTCTTC.